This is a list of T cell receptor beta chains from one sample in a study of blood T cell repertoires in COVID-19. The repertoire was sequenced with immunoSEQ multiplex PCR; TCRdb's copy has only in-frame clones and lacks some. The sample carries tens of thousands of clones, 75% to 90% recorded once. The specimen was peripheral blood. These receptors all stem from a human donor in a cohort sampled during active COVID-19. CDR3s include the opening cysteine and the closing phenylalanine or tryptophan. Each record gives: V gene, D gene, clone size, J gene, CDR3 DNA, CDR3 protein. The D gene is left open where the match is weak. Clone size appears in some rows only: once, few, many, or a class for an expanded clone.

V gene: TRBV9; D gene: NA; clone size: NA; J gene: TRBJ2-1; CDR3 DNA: TGTGCCAGCAGCTTTAGCCCCAGCTCCTACAATGAGCAGTTCTTC; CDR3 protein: CASSFSPSSYNEQFF
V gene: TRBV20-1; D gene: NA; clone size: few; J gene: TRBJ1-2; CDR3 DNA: TGCAGTGCTTACAGGGATGGCTACACCTTC; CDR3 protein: CSAYRDGYTF
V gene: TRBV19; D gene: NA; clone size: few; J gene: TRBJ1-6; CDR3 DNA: TGTGCCAGTAGTATTACACAGGGCGAGTCACCCCTCCACTTT; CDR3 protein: CASSITQGESPLHF
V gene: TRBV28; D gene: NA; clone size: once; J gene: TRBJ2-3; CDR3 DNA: TGTGCCAGCAGCGGGAGCACAGATACGCAGTATTTT; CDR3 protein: CASSGSTDTQYF
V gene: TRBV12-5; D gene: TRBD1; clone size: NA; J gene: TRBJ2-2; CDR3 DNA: TGTGCTAGTGGTTTACAGGGGACGAGAACCGGGGAGCTGTTTTTT; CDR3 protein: CASGLQGTRTGELFF
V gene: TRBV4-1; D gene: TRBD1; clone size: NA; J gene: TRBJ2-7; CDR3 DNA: TGCGCCAGCAGCCGTAGCCGGGACAGGGGCCTCGGCGAGCAGTACTTC; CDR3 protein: CASSRSRDRGLGEQYF
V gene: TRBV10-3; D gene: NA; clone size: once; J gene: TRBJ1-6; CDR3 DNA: TGTGCCATCAGTGAGTCGGTAGGGGAAGTAAATTCACCCCTCCACTTT; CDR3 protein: CAISESVGEVNSPLHF
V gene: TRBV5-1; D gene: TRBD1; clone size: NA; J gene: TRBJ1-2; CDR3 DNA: TGCGCCAGCAGCCCAGGGGGCGGATCCTATGGCTACACCTTC; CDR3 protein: CASSPGGGSYGYTF
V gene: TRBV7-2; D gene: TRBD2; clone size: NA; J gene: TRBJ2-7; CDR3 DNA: TGTGCCAGCAGCTTGGGGCTAGCGGGGGGGCGATACGAGCAGTACTTC; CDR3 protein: CASSLGLAGGRYEQYF
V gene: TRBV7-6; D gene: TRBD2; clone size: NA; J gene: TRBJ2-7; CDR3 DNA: TGTGCCAGCAGCCGGGGACTAGCGGGGGGCGAGCAGTACTTC; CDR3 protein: CASSRGLAGGEQYF
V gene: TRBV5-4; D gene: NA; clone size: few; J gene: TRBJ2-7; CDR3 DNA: TGTGCCAGCAGCTTGGCTAGTGGTGAGCAGTACTTC; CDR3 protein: CASSLASGEQYF
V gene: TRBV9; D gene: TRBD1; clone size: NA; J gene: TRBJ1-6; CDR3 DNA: TGTGCCAGCAGCACAGGGGATCCTAATTCACCCCTCCACTTT; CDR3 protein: CASSTGDPNSPLHF
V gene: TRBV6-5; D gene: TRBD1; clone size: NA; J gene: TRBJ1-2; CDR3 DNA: TGTGCCAGCACCCCGGGACAGACAGGCGGGGGCTACACCTTC; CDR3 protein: CASTPGQTGGGYTF
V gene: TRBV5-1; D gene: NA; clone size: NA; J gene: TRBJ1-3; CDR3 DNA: TGCGCCAGCAGCTCGGACAGCCCTTACTCTGGAAACACCATATATTTT; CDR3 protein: CASSSDSPYSGNTIYF
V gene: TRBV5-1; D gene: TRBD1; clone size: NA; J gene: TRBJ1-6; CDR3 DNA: TGCGCCAGCAGGCCGGGACAGAATAATTCACCCCTCCACTTT; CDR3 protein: CASRPGQNNSPLHF
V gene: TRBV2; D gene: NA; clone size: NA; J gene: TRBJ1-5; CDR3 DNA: TGTGCCAGCAGCGACCCAGGGGTGGTGGCCCAGCATTTT; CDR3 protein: CASSDPGVVAQHF
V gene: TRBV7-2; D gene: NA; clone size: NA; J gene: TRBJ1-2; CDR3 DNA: TGTGCCAGCAGCCCAGACAGAAACTATGGCTACACCTTC; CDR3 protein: CASSPDRNYGYTF
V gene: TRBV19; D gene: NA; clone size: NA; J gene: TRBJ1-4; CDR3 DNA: TGTGCCAGCAAGGGAGGATTTGAAAAACTGTTTTTT; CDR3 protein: CASKGGFEKLFF
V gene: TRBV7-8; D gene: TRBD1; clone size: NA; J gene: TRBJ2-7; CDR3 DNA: TGTGCCAGCAGCTTAGGGCCGACAGGGGGCAACTCCTACGAGCAGTACTTC; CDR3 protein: CASSLGPTGGNSYEQYF
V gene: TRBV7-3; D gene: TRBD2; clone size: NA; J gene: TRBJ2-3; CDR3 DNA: TGTGCCAGCAGCTATAGCGGGAGTACAGATACGCAGTATTTT; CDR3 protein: CASSYSGSTDTQYF
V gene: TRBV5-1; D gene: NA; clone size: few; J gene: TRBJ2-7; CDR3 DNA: TGCGCCAGCAGCTTGGATTTGGGGGGCTACGAGCAGTACTTC; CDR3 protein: CASSLDLGGYEQYF